Shown below are 2 T cell receptor beta chains from a single sample sequenced in a study of blood T cell repertoires in COVID-19. The repertoire was sequenced with immunoSEQ multiplex PCR; TCRdb's copy has only in-frame clones and lacks some. The data hold approximately 110,000 clones, with roughly 71% observed a single time. The specimen was peripheral blood. The receptors originated from a man at least 80 years old with acute or convalescent COVID-19.

The chain recombines TRBV28 with TRBJ1-1, with D possibly being TRBD1 (5 bases). Germline loops: CDR1 MDHEN, CDR2 SYDVKM. This CDR3 has 14 amino acids. V was cut by 2 bases and J by 4 bases, with 11 bases left in between. The CDR3 loop is CASSLVEGRTEAFF. DNA for the CDR3: TGTGCCAGCAGTTTAGTGGAGGGACGCACTGAAGCTTTCTTT. The whole variable domain, remainder taken from reference TRBV28 and TRBJ1-1, is DVKVTQSSRYLVKRTGEKVFLECVQDMDHENMFWYRQDPGLGLRLIYFSYDVKMKEKGDIPEGYSVSREKKERFSLILESASTNQTSMYLCASSLVEGRTEAFFGQGTRLTVV.

This clone was detected only once. The chain links TRBV24-1 to TRBJ1-2; 7 nucleotides agree with TRBD1. The CDR3 is made up of 13 amino acids. Germline loops: CDR1 KGHDR, CDR2 SFDVKD. The ends lost 6 bases at V and 3 bases at J; junction bases unmatched: 3. The CDR3 reads CATSRTGDYGYTF. In DNA, the CDR3 is TGTGCCACCAGTCGGACAGGAGACTATGGCTACACCTTC.